The clone carrying this T cell receptor (beta chain) has a count of ten or more. Its antigen is not identified. TCRdb called the reads again in MiXCR, with one record for every CDR3 protein. The table lists approximately 630,000 distinct CDR3 sequences, about 24% of them singletons, with approximately 8.2% in the top ten. This entry is derived from a study of T cell repertoires in cytomegalovirus infection. Study in general: In public TCR beta signatures, there were indications of both CMV infection and matching HLA type. The study, taken as a whole, reports: HLA-C-restricted CMV-specific TCR beta clonotypes were dominant in the ex vivo response. Using cumulative public TCR beta family frequency, the authors identified those who carried CMV together with the relevant HLA.

This clonotype originated in a human donor in good health (CMV status not recorded). Some clones in this sample may be carry-over from other donors' samples. Material: CD8+ T cells from PBMCs.

DNA for the CDR3: TGTGCCAGCAGCTTGCCTGACGGTTATGGCTACACCTTC. Translation gives CASSLPDGYGYTF. The chain combines TRBV7-6 with TRBJ1-2; D uncertain. CDR1 and CDR2 (germline): SGHVS, FNYEAQ. This CDR3 has 13 amino acids. The V end was cut by 3 bases, the J end by 5 bases, with 10 bases between.